This T cell receptor beta chain was sequenced during a study of blood T cells in healthy people across ages. This clonotype was detected only a few times. Its cognate antigen is unknown. Overall study findings and caveats: When set beside aged donors, long-lived donors presented more naive CD4+ cells and higher diversity.

With a J-beta primer mix and a sample-barcoded 5' primer, a second PCR ran 7 to 11 cycles. TCRdb used MiXCR to reprocess the 5' RACE reads, holding one entry per CDR3 protein. The sample includes more than 600,000 distinct CDR3 sequences, roughly 25% of them seen just once. The CDR3 has 15 amino acids. Trimming removed 1 base from V and 4 bases from J, with 10 bases in between. Germline assignment: CDR1 SEHNR and CDR2 FQNEAQ (reference sequence). This same sample was also taken into another study, of T cells of mothers and their children.

The receptor's source is a boy aged 10-17 years in good health. V usage is TRBV7-9 and J usage is TRBJ2-2, with a weak D call TRBD1 (6 bases). Sequenced sample: blood. CDR3 in amino acids: CASSLDTGSTGELFF. The DNA of the CDR3 is TGTGCCAGCAGCTTAGACACAGGGTCCACCGGGGAGCTGTTTTTT. Variable domain in full (rest from reference TRBV7-9 and TRBJ2-2): DTGVSQNPRHKITKRGQNVTFRCDPISEHNRLYWYRQTLGQGPEFLTYFQNEAQLEKSRLLSDRFSAERPKGSFSTLEIQRTEQGDSAMYLCASSLDTGSTGELFFGEGSRLTVL.